This T cell receptor beta chain was recovered during a study of T cell repertoires in cytomegalovirus infection (dated by TCRdb to between 2018 and 2021). In terms of the full investigation: Alongside well-studied HLA-B-restricted epitopes, the peptide stimulations were aimed at recently identified HLA-C-restricted CMV epitopes, whose presentation resists viral immunomodulation. Because public TCR beta signatures pointed to carriage of CMV infection together with the matching HLA type, the HLA type of each donor mattered for the analysis.

Sequenced on an Illumina HiSeq 1500. TCRdb trimmed public reads at Q25 via fastp, called clones via MiXCR and kept in-frame beta chains. Entries are consolidated by CDR3 protein sequence, retaining the most common genes and DNA. Within this sample are about 830,000 distinct CDR3 sequences, with about 31% of them counted one time only. Jointly, the top ten make up 9.5% to 15% of the sample. Points on this clonotype: Its antigen has not been determined. No much larger clone exists at a distance of one base, and base qualities are not known.

The treatment or condition label, read with the paper, signifies: in vitro stimulation with specific CMV peptide epitopes to enrich CMV-specific T cells. V was cut back by 0 bases and J by 1 base, leaving a gap of 9 bases between them. From the cysteine up to the phenylalanine, the CDR3 has a length of 15 residues. Only CDR3 DNA remains: 45 bases, in frame from the first base. General conclusions and limits of the study: The ex vivo response was dominated by HLA-C-restricted CMV-specific TCR beta clonotypes, and the single most frequent clonotype in two of eight donors was supplied by these HLA-C-restricted clonotypes. Cumulative frequency of public TCR beta family members discriminated carriers of CMV infection plus the relevant HLA type in this cohort and an independent 352-donor cohort.

Sequenced here: cultured CD8+ T cells from PBMCs, sampled from culture after CMV antigen stimulation. The chain was built from TRBV12-3 or TRBV12-4 and TRBJ1-1; the D region possibly corresponds to TRBD1 (5 bases align). The sequence was obtained from a human donor in good health (CMV status not recorded). Some clones in this sample may be carry-over from other donors' samples. The nucleotides read TGTGCCAGCAGTTTAGCGGGGCCAGGGAACACTGAAGCTTTCTTT. Translated, it reads CASSLAGPGNTEAFF.